This T cell receptor beta chain stems from a study of shared clonotypes between healthy human individuals. Per germline, CDR1 MDHEN and CDR2 SYDVKM. Trimming removed 7 bases from V and 0 bases from J, with 19 bases in between. CDR3 length: 16 amino acids. Using ten immunoSEQ deep assay plates, investigators sequenced unsorted PBMC DNA. Clones were sequenced by immunoSEQ multiplex PCR, and TCRdb holds only the in-frame ones, with some missing. This table has about 450,000 clones, around 80% appearing once. Study donors comprised healthy, HIV-negative adults devoid of recent acute infection or vaccination.

This clonotype was obtained from a middle-aged woman in good health. Some clones in this sample may be carry-over from other donors' samples. The sample taken for sequencing was PBMCs. The J gene is TRBJ2-7, the V gene TRBV28; D is tentatively TRBD1 or TRBD2 (6 bases each). CDR3 bases: TGTGCCAGCACCCCCGGGGGCGGAAAGGCCTCCTACGAGCAGTACTTC. Protein: CASTPGGGKASYEQYF.